Described below is a single T cell receptor beta chain sequence and its context. Its recognized antigen is unknown. Base qualities were left out, and no much larger clone turns up one base away. Collaborating institutions collected whole blood in K2EDTA tubes following their own protocols. For TCRbeta analysis, collaborators shipped samples as frozen whole blood, isolated PBMCs, or DNA extracted from either of those sample types. These data originate in a study of blood T cell repertoires in COVID-19 (TCRdb year 2020). Notes on the research overall: Collaborator samples came from the United States, Italy and Spain and covered acute and convalescent phases of COVID-19. A freely available public database, intended as a resource for researchers studying the immune response to SARS-CoV-2, is where the repertoires were released. The samples were drawn from the first 160 participants of the ongoing ImmuneRACE study and from 950 to 1,500 subjects provided by 6 global collaborators. Deeply sampled blood TCRbeta repertoires from subjects exposed to, actively infected with, or recovered from COVID-19 were included in the dataset. Sample metadata almost always included a de-identified subject ID, COVID-19 status, age in years and sex. The material from the prospective study consisted of cDNA or gDNA derived from T cells, B-cell-depleted T cells, or PBMCs. Where available, HLA class I and class II types were taken from metadata supplied by the sample provider and were not determined by assay-based typing.

The immunoSEQ Assay, a bias-controlled multiplex PCR, was used to amplify TCRbeta CDR3 regions from genomic DNA. The study's processing was this. Nucleated cell counts per sample were estimated from amplification of reference gene primers within the assay. To quantify the absolute abundance of each unique TCRbeta CDR3 rearrangement, sequence reads were collapsed and filtered. For each sample, productive Simpson clonality was calculated as the square root of Simpson's diversity index across productive rearrangements. TCRdb retrieved this table from immuneACCESS and kept in-frame rearrangements only. Not all clones are present; in checked studies, unresolved V genes account for under half, and no reason is known for the remainder. Clone size and V and J calls were adopted from that table, with D and trimming inferred from the DNA. Counted in this sample were about 48,000 clones; approximately 85% of them appeared once. The ten largest clones add up to more than 15% of the sample.

From the germline V gene, CDR1 is SGHVS and CDR2 is FNYEAQ. The CDR3 sequence holds 15 residues, the cysteine and phenylalanine included. Kept here is only the CDR3 DNA, which spans 45 bases and is read in frame from base 1. Trimming takes 1 base from V and 8 bases from J, and the germline ends sit 14 bases apart. Points the paper makes about the study in general: The amount of clinical and demographic metadata varied by source and participant and was provided uncurated.

Recombination joined TRBV7-6 with TRBJ1-4; perhaps TRBD1 is the D gene, with 6 bases matching. The source is a human donor in a cohort sampled during active COVID-19. The donor label of this sample is uncertain. The sample was peripheral blood. The nucleotide sequence is TGTGCCAGCAGCTTAGGGGCAGGGGTAGGAGAAAAACTGTTTTTT. It codes for CASSLGAGVGEKLFF.